These 16 T cell receptor beta chains were all obtained from the same sample, sequenced in a study of T cells after somatic rescue of genetic block. Repertoires were generated with immunoSEQ multiplex PCR, while TCRdb's copy carries only in-frame clones and drops some. Among some 68,000 clones listed, about nine tenths were seen once. Sequenced material: peripheral blood mononuclear cells (PBMCs). These receptor sequences come from a man between 25 and 39 years old.

The V and J genes are TRBV7-9 and TRBJ1-1, with TRBD1 matching over 7 bases. J was trimmed by 0 bases and V by 5 bases; bases with no gene match: 12. The CDR3 covers 17 residues. CDR1 is SEHNR, CDR2 FQNEAQ, per germline (reference sequence). The chain's CDR3 is CASSPLMGQTMNTEAFF. In DNA form, the CDR3 reads TGTGCCAGCAGCCCACTCATGGGACAGACGATGAACACTGAAGCTTTCTTT.

V usage is TRBV9 and J usage is TRBJ2-1, with TRBD2 matching 8 bases. The CDR3 spans 21 residues. With V trimmed by 0 bases and J by 2 bases, 19 bases remained unmatched. CDR1 is SGDLS and CDR2 is YYNGEE in the germline V gene. CDR3 nucleotides: TGTGCCAGCAGCGTAGAGGGAGGGACTAGTGACCTTATTTCCCCCTACAATGAGCAGTTCTTC. Its translation: CASSVEGGTSDLISPYNEQFF.

The chain is built from TRBV5-1 and TRBJ1-1, with D possibly being TRBD1 (5 bases). The germline CDR1 and CDR2 sequences are SGHRS and YFSETQ. Trimming cost V 3 bases and J 11 bases, with 17 bases left between them. This CDR3 region has 13 residues. The CDR3 nucleotides read TGCGCCAGCAGCTGGCGAGACAGAAATTACGCTTTCTTT. Its protein is CASSWRDRNYAFF.

The gene calls are TRBV27 and TRBJ2-5; 11 positions match TRBD2. The germline V gene has CDR1 MNHEY and CDR2 SMNVEV (reference sequence). CDR3 length equals 17 residues. V gave up 1 base and J gave up 3 bases; unmatched junction bases: 7. The CDR3 DNA reads TGTGCCAGCAGTTTATACCTAGCGGGAGGAGGGGAAGAGACCCAGTACTTC. Its translation: CASSLYLAGGGEETQYF.

About this clone: This may be a read error, as it is one base from a much larger clone. The CDR3 protein is CANSYGADNQPQHF. CDR3 nucleotide sequence: TGTGCCAACAGTTACGGGGCGGACAATCAGCCCCAGCATTTT. The V and J genes are TRBV27 and TRBJ1-5, with TRBD1 as a possible D gene (5 bases). The CDR3 is 14 residues long. The germline V gene has CDR1 MNHEY and CDR2 SMNVEV (reference sequence).

The chain links TRBV27 to TRBJ2-1; 13 nucleotides agree with TRBD2. Germline V gene lookup returns CDR1 MNHEY and CDR2 SMNVEV (reference sequence). Trimming removed 10 bases from V and 8 bases from J; junction bases left unmatched: 5. This CDR3 has 13 residues. The CDR3 loop reads CATRTSGSYEQFF. For the CDR3, the DNA is TGTGCCACCCGGACTAGCGGGAGTTATGAGCAGTTCTTC.

The chain uses TRBV28 and TRBJ2-4; TRBD2 matches 12 bases. This CDR3 contains 16 residues. The J segment lost 4 bases and the V segment lost 5 bases, leaving 6 bases of the junction unmatched. Germline V gene sequence: CDR1 MDHEN, CDR2 SYDVKM. The CDR3 sequence is CASSHLAGGSKNIQYF. The CDR3, as DNA: TGTGCCAGCAGTCATCTAGCGGGAGGGTCGAAAAACATTCAGTACTTC. The complete variable domain, with remaining parts taken from reference TRBV28 and TRBJ2-4, reads DVKVTQSSRYLVKRTGEKVFLECVQDMDHENMFWYRQDPGLGLRLIYFSYDVKMKEKGDIPEGYSVSREKKERFSLILESASTNQTSMYLCASSHLAGGSKNIQYFGAGTRLSVL.

The genes are TRBV21-1 and TRBJ1-5; the D call in the table, TRBD1, was not verified against the DNA. TRBV21-1 is a pseudogene locus. The CDR3 runs 14 residues. The CDR3 bases are TGTGCCAGCAGCAAAAGGACAGGCAATCAGCCCCAGCATTTT. Translating gives CASSKRTGNQPQHF.

This rearrangement joins TRBV5-1 to TRBJ2-7; TRBD2 matches at 9 bases. The trim removed 2 bases at V and 3 bases at J, leaving 6 bases unmatched. CDR1 and CDR2 from the germline V gene are SGHRS and YFSETQ. The CDR3 is 15 residues long. The CDR3 sequence is CASSFEARGGYEQYF. The CDR3 nucleotides are TGCGCCAGCAGCTTTGAGGCGCGGGGGGGCTACGAGCAGTACTTC.

The chain has TRBV7-9 and TRBJ1-4, with 7 bases lining up with TRBD1. CDR1 is SEHNR, CDR2 FQNEAQ, per germline (reference sequence). Unmatched junction bases numbered 6, after V lost 4 bases and J lost 7 bases. The CDR3 spans 14 residues. The DNA for the CDR3 is TGTGCCAGCAGCTCCGGGACAGTTGGTGAAAAACTGTTTTTT. Translation gives CASSSGTVGEKLFF.

This rearrangement joins TRBV28 to TRBJ1-2; 9 bases match TRBD1. This CDR3 contains 15 residues. After removal of 5 bases from V and 4 bases from J, the junction contained 8 bases not matched to a gene. CDR1 is MDHEN, CDR2 SYDVKM, per germline. CDR3 protein: CASSAPGQGIYGYTF. The CDR3 DNA sequence: TGTGCCAGCAGTGCCCCGGGACAGGGAATCTATGGCTACACCTTC.

This chain connects TRBV10-3 to TRBJ1-1; D is uncertain. Trimming removed 5 bases from V and 3 bases from J, with 13 bases in between. This CDR3 is built from 14 residues. The V gene's germline CDR1 is ENHRY and CDR2 SYGVKD. CDR3 DNA: TGTGCCATCAGTTCGGCGGGTAGGGACACTGAAGCTTTCTTT. Its translation is CAISSAGRDTEAFF.

This chain links TRBV4-1 with TRBJ2-5; 13 nucleotides line up with TRBD2. The germline V gene encodes CDR1 MGHRA and CDR2 YSYEKL. The CDR3 consists of 16 residues. The V and J ends lost 3 bases and 1 base, in that order; junction bases with no gene match: 2. This CDR3 is CASSQGLAGIQETQYF. In DNA, the CDR3 is TGCGCCAGCAGCCAGGGACTAGCGGGGATCCAAGAGACCCAGTACTTC.

This chain uses TRBV10-1 with TRBJ2-5, with TRBD2 identical over 7 bases. CDR1 WNHNN and CDR2 SYGVQD come from the germline V gene (reference sequence). This CDR3 spans 14 amino acids. The junction had 9 bases not matched to a gene; V was cut back by 4 bases and J by 7 bases. CDR3 nucleotides: TGCGCCAGCAGTGCAGCGGGAAATCGGGTGACCCAGTACTTC. This gives the protein CASSAAGNRVTQYF.

The chain combines TRBV7-8 with TRBJ1-1; 9 bases are shared with TRBD1. CDR1 is SGHVS and CDR2 is FQNEAQ in the germline V gene. The CDR3 loop spans 16 amino acids. The trim removed 4 bases at V and 4 bases at J, leaving 10 bases unmatched. CDR3 DNA sequence: TGTGCCAGCAGCTCCATGGACAGGGGTGGGAGCACTGAAGCTTTCTTT. Amino acid sequence: CASSSMDRGGSTEAFF.

This sequence joins TRBV7-6 and TRBJ1-2; no reliable D call. Germline V CDR1 and CDR2: SGHVS, FNYEAQ. The CDR3 covers 10 residues. Trimming pared 7 bases from V and 8 bases from J, leaving 8 bases between. CDR3 sequence: CASTLDGYTF. DNA for the CDR3: TGTGCCAGCACCCTTGACGGCTACACCTTC.